Described below is a single TCR beta chain sequence and its context. The antigen is unknown. This specimen belongs to a study of cytomegalovirus exposure and HLA in healthy donors. The overall study: Some 85 million unique TCRs, all from HLA-typed donors, were included in an early release of the data. Study-wide results and caveats: Cytomegalovirus association was listed for 164 TCR beta chains.

At the time of sampling, donors were nominally healthy, though unrecorded immune exposures were likely. V shed 4 bases, J shed 3 bases, and the junction held 5 bases outside the gene matches. There are 14 residues in the CDR3. Germline V gives CDR1 SGHRS, CDR2 YFSETQ. Primers: 60 Vbeta forward and 13 Jbeta reverse. Clones were sequenced by immunoSEQ multiplex PCR, and TCRdb holds only the in-frame ones, with some missing. The sample lists some 110,000 clones; approximately 78% were seen once. The sequenced sample was PBMCs. This clonotype originated in a man aged 40-49 years in good health and CMV-seronegative. This chain joins TRBV5-1 and TRBJ1-1; TRBD1 matches at 8 bases. Written as DNA, the CDR3 is TGCGCCAGCAGCCAGCAGGGGGCTCACACTGAAGCTTTCTTT. Amino acids: CASSQQGAHTEAFF.